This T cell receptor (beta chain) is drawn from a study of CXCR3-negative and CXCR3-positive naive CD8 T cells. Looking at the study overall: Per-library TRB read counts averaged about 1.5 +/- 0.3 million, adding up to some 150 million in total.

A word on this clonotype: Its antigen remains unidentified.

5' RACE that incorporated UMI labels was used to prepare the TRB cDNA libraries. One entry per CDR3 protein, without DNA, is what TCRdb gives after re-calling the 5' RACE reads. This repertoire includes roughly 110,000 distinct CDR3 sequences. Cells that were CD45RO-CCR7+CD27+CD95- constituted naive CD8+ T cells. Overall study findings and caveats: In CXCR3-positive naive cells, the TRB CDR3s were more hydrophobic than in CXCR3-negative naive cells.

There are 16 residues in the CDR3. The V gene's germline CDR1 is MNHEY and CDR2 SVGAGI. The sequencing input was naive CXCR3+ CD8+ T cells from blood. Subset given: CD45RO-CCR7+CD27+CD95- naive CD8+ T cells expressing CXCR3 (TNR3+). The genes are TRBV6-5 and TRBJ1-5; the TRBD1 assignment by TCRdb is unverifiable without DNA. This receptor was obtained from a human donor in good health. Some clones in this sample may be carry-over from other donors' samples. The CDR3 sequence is CASSYGRDRVDQPQHF.